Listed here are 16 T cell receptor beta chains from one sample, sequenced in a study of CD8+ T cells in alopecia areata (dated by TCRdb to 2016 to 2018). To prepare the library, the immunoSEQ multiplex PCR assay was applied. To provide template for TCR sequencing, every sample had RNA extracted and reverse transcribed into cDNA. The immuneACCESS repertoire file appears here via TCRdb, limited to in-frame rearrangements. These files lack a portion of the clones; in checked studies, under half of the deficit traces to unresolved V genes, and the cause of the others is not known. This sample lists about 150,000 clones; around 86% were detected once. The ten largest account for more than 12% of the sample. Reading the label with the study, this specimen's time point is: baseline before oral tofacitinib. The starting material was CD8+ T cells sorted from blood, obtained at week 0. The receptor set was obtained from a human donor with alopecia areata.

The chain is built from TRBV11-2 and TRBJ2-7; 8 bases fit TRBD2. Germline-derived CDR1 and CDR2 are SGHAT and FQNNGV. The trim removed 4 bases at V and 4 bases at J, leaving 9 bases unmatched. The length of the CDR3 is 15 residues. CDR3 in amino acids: CASSSPTSALYEQYF. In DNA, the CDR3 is TGTGCCAGCAGCTCCCCGACTAGCGCCCTATACGAGCAGTACTTC. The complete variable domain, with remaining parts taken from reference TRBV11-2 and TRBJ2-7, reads EAGVAQSPRYKIIEKRQSVAFWCNPISGHATLYWYQQILGQGPKLLIQFQNNGVVDDSQLPKDRFSAERLKGVDSTLKIQPAKLEDSAVYLCASSSPTSALYEQYFGPGTRLTVT.

The CDR3 loop reads CASRLASGDSYEQYF. The CDR3 DNA reads as TGTGCCAGCAGATTGGCTAGCGGGGACTCCTACGAGCAGTACTTC. This rearrangement joins TRBV2 to TRBJ2-7; 9 nucleotides agree with TRBD2. The CDR3 runs 15 residues. Per germline, CDR1 SNHLY and CDR2 FYNNEI. The trim removed 6 bases at V and 0 bases at J, leaving 6 bases unmatched.

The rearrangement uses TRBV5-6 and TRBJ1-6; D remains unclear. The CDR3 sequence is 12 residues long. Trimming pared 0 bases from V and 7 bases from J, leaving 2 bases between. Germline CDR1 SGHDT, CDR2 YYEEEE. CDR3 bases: TGTGCCAGCAGCTTGGGGAATTCACCCCTCCACTTT. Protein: CASSLGNSPLHF.

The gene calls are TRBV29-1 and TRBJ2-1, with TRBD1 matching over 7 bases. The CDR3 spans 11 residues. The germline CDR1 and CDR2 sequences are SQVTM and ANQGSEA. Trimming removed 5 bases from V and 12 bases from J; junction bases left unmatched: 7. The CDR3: CSVQRQGAQFF. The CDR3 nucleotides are TGCAGCGTTCAAAGACAGGGAGCGCAGTTCTTC.

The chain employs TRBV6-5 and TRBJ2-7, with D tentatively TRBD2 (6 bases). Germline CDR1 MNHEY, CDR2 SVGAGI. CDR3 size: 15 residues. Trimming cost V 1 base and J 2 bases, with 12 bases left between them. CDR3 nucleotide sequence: TGTGCCAGCAGTTACTTCGGGACTGATACCTACGAGCAGTACTTC. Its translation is CASSYFGTDTYEQYF.

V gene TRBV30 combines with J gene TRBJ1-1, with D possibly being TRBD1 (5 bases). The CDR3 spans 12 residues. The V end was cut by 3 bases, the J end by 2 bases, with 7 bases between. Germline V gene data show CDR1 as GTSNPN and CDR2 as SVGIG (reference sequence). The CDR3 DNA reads TGTGCCTGGAGGAGGGACAACACTGAAGCTTTCTTT. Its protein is CAWRRDNTEAFF.

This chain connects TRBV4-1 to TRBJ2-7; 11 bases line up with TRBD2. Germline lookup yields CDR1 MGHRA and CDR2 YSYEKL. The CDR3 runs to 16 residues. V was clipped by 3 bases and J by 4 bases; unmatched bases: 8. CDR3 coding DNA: TGCGCCAGCAGCCAGGACGCTACTAGCGGGGGTTACGAGCAGTACTTC. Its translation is CASSQDATSGGYEQYF.

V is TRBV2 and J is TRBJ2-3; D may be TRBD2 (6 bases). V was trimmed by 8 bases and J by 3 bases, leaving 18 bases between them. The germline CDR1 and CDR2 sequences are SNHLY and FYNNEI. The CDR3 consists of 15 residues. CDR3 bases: TGTGCCAGCCCTCCCCTCGCGGGACGGACAGATACGCAGTATTTT. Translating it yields CASPPLAGRTDTQYF.

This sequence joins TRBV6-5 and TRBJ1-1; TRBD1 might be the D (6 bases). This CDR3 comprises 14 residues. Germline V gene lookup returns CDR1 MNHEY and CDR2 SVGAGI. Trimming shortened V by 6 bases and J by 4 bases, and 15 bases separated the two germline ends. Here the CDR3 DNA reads TGTGCCAGCAGACTGACAGGAGCGAGCACTGAAGCTTTCTTT. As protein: CASRLTGASTEAFF.

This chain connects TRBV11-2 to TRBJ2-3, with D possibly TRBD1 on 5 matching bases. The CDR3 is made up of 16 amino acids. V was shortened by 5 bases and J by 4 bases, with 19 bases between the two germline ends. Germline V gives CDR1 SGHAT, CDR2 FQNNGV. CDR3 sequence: CASSRTGQGGSDTQYF. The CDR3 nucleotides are TGTGCCAGCAGCCGAACGGGCCAGGGTGGGTCAGATACGCAGTATTTT.

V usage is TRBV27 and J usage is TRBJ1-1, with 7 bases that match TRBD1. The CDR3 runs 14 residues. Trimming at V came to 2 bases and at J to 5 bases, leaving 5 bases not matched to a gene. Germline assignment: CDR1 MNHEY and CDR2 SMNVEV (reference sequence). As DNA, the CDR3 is TGTGCCAGCAGTTTAATAGGGGGCTCGACTGAAGCTTTCTTT. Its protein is CASSLIGGSTEAFF.

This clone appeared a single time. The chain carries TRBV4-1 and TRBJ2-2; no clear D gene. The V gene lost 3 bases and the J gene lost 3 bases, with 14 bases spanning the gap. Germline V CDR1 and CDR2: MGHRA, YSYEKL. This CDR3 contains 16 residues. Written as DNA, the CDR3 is TGCGCCAGCAGCCATGACCCCACACGAGACACCGGGGAGCTGTTTTTT. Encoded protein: CASSHDPTRDTGELFF.

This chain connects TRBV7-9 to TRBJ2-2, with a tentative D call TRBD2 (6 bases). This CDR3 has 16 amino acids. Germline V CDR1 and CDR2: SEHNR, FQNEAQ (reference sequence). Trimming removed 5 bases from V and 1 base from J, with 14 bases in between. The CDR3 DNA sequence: TGTGCCAGCAGCCATAGCGGAAGAATGAACACCGGGGAGCTGTTTTTT. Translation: CASSHSGRMNTGELFF.

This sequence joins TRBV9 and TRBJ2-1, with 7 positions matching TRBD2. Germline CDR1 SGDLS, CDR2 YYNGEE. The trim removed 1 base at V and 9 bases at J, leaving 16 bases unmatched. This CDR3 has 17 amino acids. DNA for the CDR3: TGTGCCAGCAGCGTAACAAGAAGCGGGGCCGTGAGAAGTGAGCAGTTCTTC. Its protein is CASSVTRSGAVRSEQFF.

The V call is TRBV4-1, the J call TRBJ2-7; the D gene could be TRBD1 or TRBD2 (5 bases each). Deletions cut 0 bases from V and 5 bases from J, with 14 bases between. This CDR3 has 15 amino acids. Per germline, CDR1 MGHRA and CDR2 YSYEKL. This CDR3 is CASSQEPGHEDEQYF. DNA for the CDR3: TGCGCCAGCAGCCAAGAGCCGGGGCATGAGGACGAGCAGTACTTC.

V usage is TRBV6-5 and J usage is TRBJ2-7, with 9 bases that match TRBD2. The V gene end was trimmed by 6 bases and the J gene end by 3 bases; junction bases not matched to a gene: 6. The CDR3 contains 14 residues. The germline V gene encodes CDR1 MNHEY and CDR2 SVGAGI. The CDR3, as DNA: TGTGCCAGCAGCGAGCGGGGGGCAAGCTACGAGCAGTACTTC. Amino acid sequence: CASSERGASYEQYF.